These 28 T cell receptor beta chains were all obtained from the same sample, sequenced in a study of blood T cells in healthy people across ages. Using a J-beta primer mix together with a sample-barcoded 5' primer, a second PCR was run for about 6 to 12 cycles. TCRdb called the 5' RACE reads again in MiXCR, with one record for every CDR3 protein. The repertoire holds under 950,000 distinct CDR3 sequences, with roughly 20% as singletons. Input material: blood. The receptors derive from a man aged 65-85 years in good health.

This clonotype was detected only a few times. The chain carries TRBV7-3 and TRBJ2-2, with D possibly TRBD2 on 5 matching bases. V shed 1 base and J shed 1 base, with 10 bases lying between them. CDR1 SGHTA and CDR2 FQGTGA come from the germline V gene. CDR3 size: 16 residues. CDR3 region: CASSLNPAENTGELFF. In DNA, the CDR3 is TGTGCCAGCAGCTTAAATCCAGCGGAGAACACCGGGGAGCTGTTTTTT.

The chain recombines TRBV6-1 with TRBJ1-2; D is undetermined. V was trimmed by 1 base and J by 4 bases, leaving 13 bases between them. The CDR3 runs 15 residues. Germline V CDR1 and CDR2: MNHNS, SASEGT. CDR3 coding DNA: TGTGCCAGCAGTGAAGAGGTCAGGATCTTCTATGGCTACACCTTC. This gives the protein CASSEEVRIFYGYTF.

Written as DNA, the CDR3 is TGCAGTGCTAGAGATCATACCGACCGCTCTGGGGCCAACGTCCTGACTTTC. Amino acid sequence: CSARDHTDRSGANVLTF. The gene calls are TRBV20-1 and TRBJ2-6; the D is unclear. CDR1 is DFQATT and CDR2 is SNEGSKA in the germline V gene (reference sequence). Trimming took off 0 bases at V and 0 bases at J, with 12 bases between the two ends. The CDR3 consists of 17 residues.

V gene TRBV15 combines with J gene TRBJ1-3; D might be TRBD1 (6 bases). Trimming stripped 1 base from V and 3 bases from J, with 10 bases between. The CDR3 contains 15 residues. CDR1 and CDR2 from the germline V gene are LNHNV and YYDKDF (reference sequence). The CDR3 DNA sequence: TGTGCCACCAGCAGAGGGGGGCTATTTGGAAACACCATATATTTT. Its translation is CATSRGGLFGNTIYF.

A few counts support this clonotype. The V and J genes are TRBV28 and TRBJ1-2, with D perhaps matching TRBD1 (5 bases). Per the germline V gene, CDR1 is MDHEN and CDR2 is SYDVKM. The length of the CDR3 is 14 residues. V lost 7 bases and J 6 bases, leaving 18 bases between the germline ends. The CDR3: CASKTQGRMDGYTF. The CDR3 bases are TGTGCCAGCAAAACCCAGGGCAGGATGGATGGCTACACCTTC.

This CDR3 is CSALEGINYGYTF. The CDR3 region has the DNA TGCAGTGCCTTGGAGGGTATTAACTATGGCTACACCTTC. The chain employs TRBV20-1 and TRBJ1-2; D remains unclear. This CDR3 contains 13 residues. Between the trimmed V and J ends, which lost 6 bases and 1 base, there was a span of 12 bases. Germline V gene lookup returns CDR1 DFQATT and CDR2 SNEGSKA (reference sequence).

This clonotype was counted between two and nine times. V and J are TRBV5-1 and TRBJ2-7; the D call may be TRBD1 or TRBD2 (5 bases each). Matching the DNA end better, TRBJ2-1 makes the J call doubtful. The CDR3 totals 16 residues. Per the germline V gene, CDR1 is SGHRS and CDR2 is YFSETQ. The CDR3: CASSLGLAIRGDEQFF. In nucleotides, the CDR3 is TGCGCCAGCAGCTTGGGGCTAGCTATTAGAGGGGATGAGCAGTTCTTC.

The chain links TRBV29-1 to TRBJ2-1, with D perhaps matching TRBD1 or TRBD2 (5 bases each). CDR1 is SQVTM and CDR2 is ANQGSEA in the germline V gene. V lost 8 bases, J lost 6 bases, and 20 bases lay in between. The CDR3 contains 14 residues. CDR3 region: CSTGSGPYFNEQFF. CDR3 DNA: TGCAGCACCGGGTCGGGACCCTATTTCAATGAGCAGTTCTTC.

This clonotype turned up a few times. One base away lies a much larger clone, so this may be a sequencing read error. This sequence joins TRBV12-3 or TRBV12-4 and TRBJ1-4; 7 bases match TRBD1. The CDR3 spans 15 residues. The CDR3 DNA is TGTGCCAGCAGTTTAAGTCACAGGGGCGACGAAAAACTGGTTTTT. Amino acids: CASSLSHRGDEKLVF.

The genes are TRBV3-1 and TRBJ2-1, with D possibly TRBD2 on 5 matching bases. V lost 5 bases and J 6 bases, leaving 17 bases between the germline ends. There are 15 residues in the CDR3. Germline V gene lookup returns CDR1 LGHDT and CDR2 YNNKEL (reference sequence). The CDR3 nucleotides are TGTGCCAGCAGCGATCAGTTGGGAGTGGGCAATGAGCAGTTCTTC. Residues: CASSDQLGVGNEQFF.

In its sample, this clonotype was seen many times. The CDR3 reads CASSFLEPGQGANSPLHF. CDR3 DNA: TGTGCCAGCAGTTTCTTAGAACCCGGACAGGGGGCGAATTCACCCCTCCACTTT. The chain recombines TRBV6-6 with TRBJ1-6; 11 bases are shared with TRBD1. This CDR3 is 18 amino acids long. The ends lost 4 bases at V and 7 bases at J; junction bases unmatched: 12. The germline gives CDR1 MNHNY, CDR2 SVGAGI (reference sequence).

The gene calls are TRBV19 and TRBJ1-5; the D gene is possibly TRBD1 (6 bases). Germline CDR1 is LNHDA and CDR2 is SQIVND (reference sequence). The CDR3 has 14 residues. V gave up 3 bases and J gave up 6 bases, with 12 bases separating them. CDR3 in DNA: TGTGCCAGTAGTATGACAGGCTATGGTCAGCCCCAGCATTTT. This codes for CASSMTGYGQPQHF.

The rearrangement joins TRBV11-2 to TRBJ2-7; TRBD1 matches at 8 bases. Germline CDR1 SGHAT, CDR2 FQNNGV. This CDR3 contains 16 residues. The CDR3 sequence is CACSLDRNQGAREQYV. In DNA, the CDR3 is TGTGCCTGCAGCTTAGACCGGAACCAGGGGGCGAGAGAGCAGTACGTC.

This clonotype has a handful of counts. V gene TRBV20-1 combines with J gene TRBJ2-4; TRBD2 is a possible D gene (6 bases). Germline V gives CDR1 DFQATT, CDR2 SNEGSKA (reference sequence). The CDR3 sequence is 17 residues long. Trimming removed 5 bases from V and 0 bases from J, with 20 bases in between. For the CDR3, the DNA is TGCAGTGCTGGCACCGCTACTAGCTCCCTAGCCAAAAACATTCAGTACTTC. It yields the protein CSAGTATSSLAKNIQYF.

The rearrangement uses TRBV20-1 and TRBJ2-2; D might be TRBD2 (5 bases). Germline CDR1 DFQATT, CDR2 SNEGSKA (reference sequence). The CDR3 runs 12 residues. V lost 7 bases, J lost 1 base, and 7 bases lay in between. The CDR3 reads CSVARNTGELFF. Here the CDR3 DNA reads TGCAGTGTAGCGCGGAACACCGGGGAGCTGTTTTTT.

This sequence joins TRBV28 and TRBJ2-3, with D perhaps matching TRBD2 (7 bases). V was cut by 5 bases and J by 6 bases, with 18 bases left in between. Germline V gives CDR1 MDHEN, CDR2 SYDVKM. The CDR3 runs to 15 residues. The CDR3 DNA reads as TGTGCCAGCAGTCTGGGGGGGGCCCAGAGTGATACGCAGTATTTT. Protein sequence: CASSLGGAQSDTQYF.

The chain links TRBV20-1 to TRBJ2-3; the D gene is possibly TRBD2 (5 bases). CDR3 length: 14 residues. Germline V gene data show CDR1 as DFQATT and CDR2 as SNEGSKA (reference sequence). V lost 3 bases and J 0 bases, leaving 10 bases between the germline ends. The CDR3: CSASRGGSTDTQYF. The CDR3 DNA reads as TGCAGTGCTAGTCGTGGCGGGAGCACAGATACGCAGTATTTT.

The sample holds one count of this clonotype. V and J are TRBV4-1 and TRBJ2-7; D not certain. CDR3 length equals 13 residues. Germline V gives CDR1 MGHRA, CDR2 YSYEKL. V was trimmed by 0 bases and J by 2 bases, leaving 5 bases between them. CDR3 region: CASSQDIPYEQYV. The CDR3 DNA reads as TGCGCCAGCAGCCAAGATATCCCCTACGAGCAGTACGTC.

The rearrangement links TRBV7-9 to TRBJ1-4; D remains ambiguous. Per germline, CDR1 SEHNR and CDR2 FQNEAQ (reference sequence). V gave up 1 base and J gave up 3 bases, with 15 bases separating them. The CDR3 spans 17 residues. The CDR3: CASSLDFAGLANEKLFF. CDR3 bases: TGTGCCAGCAGCTTAGATTTTGCGGGGTTGGCTAATGAAAAACTGTTTTTT.

This chain connects TRBV7-9 to TRBJ1-2, with TRBD1 matching over 8 bases. Germline lookup yields CDR1 SEHNR and CDR2 FQNEAQ (reference sequence). After removal of 4 bases from V and 8 bases from J, the junction contained 9 bases not matched to a gene. The CDR3 loop spans 14 amino acids. The CDR3 coding sequence is TGTGCCAGCAGCTCAGCGGACAGGGAGGAAGGCTACACCTTC. Amino acids: CASSSADREEGYTF.

This clonotype was detected only a few times. V gene TRBV28 combines with J gene TRBJ2-4; 11 bases map to TRBD2. V shed 1 base and J 8 bases; nucleotides not matched to a gene: 1. CDR3 size: 14 residues. Germline assignment: CDR1 MDHEN and CDR2 SYDVKM. The CDR3 bases are TGTGCCAGCAGTTTATATAGCGGGGGGGACATTCAGTACTTC. It specifies CASSLYSGGDIQYF.

This clonotype has only a few counts. This chain uses TRBV13 with TRBJ1-5; D not certain. The germline V and J ends were trimmed by 4 bases and 7 bases, with 8 bases remaining between them. The CDR3 extends over 12 amino acids. Germline V gene lookup returns CDR1 PRHDT and CDR2 FYEKMQ (reference sequence). CDR3 region: CASSSGSQPQHF. The CDR3 DNA follows: TGTGCCAGCAGCTCTGGCAGCCAGCCCCAGCATTTT.

This clonotype was seen ten or more times. The chain combines TRBV11-2 with TRBJ1-1; weak D call: TRBD1 (6 bases). There are 16 residues in the CDR3. Germline CDR1 is SGHAT and CDR2 is FQNNGV. Trimming cost V 5 bases and J 1 base, with 17 bases left between them. In DNA form, the CDR3 reads TGTGCCAGCAGCACCGGGGACATAATAAGGAACACTGAAGCTTTCTTT. Its translation is CASSTGDIIRNTEAFF.

The chain links TRBV20-1 to TRBJ2-6; no definite D call. Trimming took 5 bases from V and 2 from J, leaving 10 bases between them. The germline gives CDR1 DFQATT, CDR2 SNEGSKA (reference sequence). The CDR3 totals 14 residues. The CDR3 loop reads CSAEEQTGANVLTF. In nucleotides, the CDR3 is TGCAGTGCTGAGGAACAAACTGGGGCCAACGTCCTGACTTTC.

This clonotype turned up a few times. One junction end does not reproduce the germline sequence, and a read error may be involved. The chain recombines TRBV2 with TRBJ2-3; 10 bases match TRBD2. CDR1 SNHLY and CDR2 FYNNEI come from the germline V gene. The length of the CDR3 is 14 residues. The CDR3 loop is CASHLAGVSDTQYF. CDR3 coding DNA: TGTGCCAGTCACCTAGCGGGGGTGTCGGATACGCAGTACTTT.

This chain uses TRBV28 with TRBJ2-5; D gene uncertain. The germline V gene encodes CDR1 MDHEN and CDR2 SYDVKM. Deletions cut 1 base from V and 4 bases from J, with 7 bases between. This CDR3 contains 13 residues. The CDR3, as DNA: TGTGCCAGCAGTTTATTGTCCCCAGAGACCCAGTACTTC. It is translated as CASSLLSPETQYF. The variable domain in full, completed from reference TRBV28 and TRBJ2-5, reads DVKVTQSSRYLVKRTGEKVFLECVQDMDHENMFWYRQDPGLGLRLIYFSYDVKMKEKGDIPEGYSVSREKKERFSLILESASTNQTSMYLCASSLLSPETQYFGPGTRLLVL.

The chain uses TRBV3-1 and TRBJ1-1; no firm D call. The CDR3 sequence is 13 residues long. Germline V gene data show CDR1 as LGHDT and CDR2 as YNNKEL (reference sequence). V shed 1 base and J shed 4 bases, with 7 bases lying between them. CDR3 DNA sequence: TGTGCCAGCAGCCAAGTGGCCGCCACTGAAGCTTTCTTT. Protein: CASSQVAATEAFF.

The V gene is TRBV7-2, the J gene TRBJ2-1; D is perhaps TRBD1 (6 bases). CDR1 is SGHTA and CDR2 is FQGNSA in the germline V gene. CDR3 length: 13 amino acids. The V end lost 7 bases, the J end lost 11 bases, and 18 bases lay between the germline ends. The CDR3 spells CASNQGPSRQQFF. The DNA for the CDR3 is TGTGCCAGCAATCAGGGGCCCTCGAGGCAGCAGTTCTTC.